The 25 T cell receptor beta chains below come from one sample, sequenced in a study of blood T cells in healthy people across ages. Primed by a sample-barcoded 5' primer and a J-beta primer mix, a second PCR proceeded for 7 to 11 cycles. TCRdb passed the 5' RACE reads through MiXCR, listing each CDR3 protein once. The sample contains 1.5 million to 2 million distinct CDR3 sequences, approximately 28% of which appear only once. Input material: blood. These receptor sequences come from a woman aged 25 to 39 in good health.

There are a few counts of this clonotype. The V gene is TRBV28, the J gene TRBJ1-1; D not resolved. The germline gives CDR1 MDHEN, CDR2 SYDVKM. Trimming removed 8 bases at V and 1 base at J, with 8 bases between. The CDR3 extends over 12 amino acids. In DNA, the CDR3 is TGTGCCAGCGGCGGCGGGAACACTGAAGCTTTCTTT. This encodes CASGGGNTEAFF.

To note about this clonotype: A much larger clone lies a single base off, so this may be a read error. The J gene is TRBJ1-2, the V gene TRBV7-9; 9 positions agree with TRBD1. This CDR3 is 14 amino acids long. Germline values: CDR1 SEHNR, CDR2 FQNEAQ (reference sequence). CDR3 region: CASGLAGTGHGYTF. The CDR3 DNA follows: TGTGCCAGCGGCTTAGCCGGGACAGGGCATGGCTACACCTTC.

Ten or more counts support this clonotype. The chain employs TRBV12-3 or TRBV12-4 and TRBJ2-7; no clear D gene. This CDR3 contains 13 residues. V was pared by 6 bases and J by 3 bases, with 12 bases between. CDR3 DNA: TGTGCCAGCAGCTTACTGGGAAGCTACGAGCAGTACTTC. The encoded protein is CASSLLGSYEQYF.

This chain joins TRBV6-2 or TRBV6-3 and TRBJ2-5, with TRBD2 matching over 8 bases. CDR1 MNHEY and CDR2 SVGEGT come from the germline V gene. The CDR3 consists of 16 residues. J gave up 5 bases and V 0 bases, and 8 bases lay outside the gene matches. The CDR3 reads CASSYSVGLGGETQYF. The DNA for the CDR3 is TGTGCCAGCAGTTACTCGGTGGGACTAGGAGGCGAGACCCAGTACTTC.

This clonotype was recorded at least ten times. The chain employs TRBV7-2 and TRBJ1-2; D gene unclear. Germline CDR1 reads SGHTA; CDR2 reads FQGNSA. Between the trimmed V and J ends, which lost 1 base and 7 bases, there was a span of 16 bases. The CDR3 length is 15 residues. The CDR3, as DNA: TGTGCCAGCAGCTTAGATCCCAGGCCGTCGGCTGGCTACACCTTC. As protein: CASSLDPRPSAGYTF.

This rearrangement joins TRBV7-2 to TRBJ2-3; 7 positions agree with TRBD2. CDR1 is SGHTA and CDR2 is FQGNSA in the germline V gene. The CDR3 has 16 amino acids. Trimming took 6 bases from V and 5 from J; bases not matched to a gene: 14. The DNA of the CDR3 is TGTGCCAGCAGTCTTGCGTTTGCGGGAGCGGGAGATACGCAGTATTTT. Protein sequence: CASSLAFAGAGDTQYF.

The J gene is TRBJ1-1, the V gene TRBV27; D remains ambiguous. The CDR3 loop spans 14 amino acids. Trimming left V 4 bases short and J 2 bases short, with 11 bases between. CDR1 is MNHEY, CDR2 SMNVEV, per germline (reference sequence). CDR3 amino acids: CASSSLGLNTEAFF. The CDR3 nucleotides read TGTGCCAGCAGTTCCTTGGGGTTAAACACTGAAGCTTTCTTT.

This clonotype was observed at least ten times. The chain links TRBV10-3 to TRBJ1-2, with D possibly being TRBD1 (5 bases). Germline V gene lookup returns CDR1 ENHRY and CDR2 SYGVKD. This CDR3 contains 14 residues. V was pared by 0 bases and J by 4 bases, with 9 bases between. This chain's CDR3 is CAISESQGPYGYTF. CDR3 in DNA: TGTGCCATCAGTGAGTCCCAGGGACCCTATGGCTACACCTTC.

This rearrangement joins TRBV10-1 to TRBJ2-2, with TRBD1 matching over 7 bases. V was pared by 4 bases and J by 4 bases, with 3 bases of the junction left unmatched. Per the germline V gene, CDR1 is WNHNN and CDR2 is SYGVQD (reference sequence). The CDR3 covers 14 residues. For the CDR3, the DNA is TGCGCCAGCAGTGGAGGGGGCTTCACCGGGGAGCTGTTTTTT. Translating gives CASSGGGFTGELFF.

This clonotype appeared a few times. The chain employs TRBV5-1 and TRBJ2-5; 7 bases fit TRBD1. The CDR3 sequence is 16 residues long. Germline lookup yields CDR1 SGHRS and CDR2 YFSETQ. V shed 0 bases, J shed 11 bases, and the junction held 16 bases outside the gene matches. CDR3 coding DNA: TGCGCCAGCAGCTTGGGCTGGGACAGCCTCATAGAGGAGCAGTACTTC. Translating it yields CASSLGWDSLIEEQYF.

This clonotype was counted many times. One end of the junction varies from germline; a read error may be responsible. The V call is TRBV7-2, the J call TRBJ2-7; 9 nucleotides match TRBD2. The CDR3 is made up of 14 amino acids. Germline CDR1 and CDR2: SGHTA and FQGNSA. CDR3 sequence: CASSSTSGYYEQYF. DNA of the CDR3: TGCGCCAGCAGTTCGACTAGCGGTTACTACGAGCAGTACTTC.

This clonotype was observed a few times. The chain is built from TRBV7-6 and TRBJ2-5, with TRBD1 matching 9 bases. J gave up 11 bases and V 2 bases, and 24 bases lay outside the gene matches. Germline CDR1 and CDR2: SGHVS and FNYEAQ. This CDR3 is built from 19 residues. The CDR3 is CASSLLGQGWGDGYNEQYF. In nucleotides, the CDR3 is TGTGCCAGCAGCTTATTGGGACAGGGATGGGGAGATGGATACAATGAGCAGTACTTC.

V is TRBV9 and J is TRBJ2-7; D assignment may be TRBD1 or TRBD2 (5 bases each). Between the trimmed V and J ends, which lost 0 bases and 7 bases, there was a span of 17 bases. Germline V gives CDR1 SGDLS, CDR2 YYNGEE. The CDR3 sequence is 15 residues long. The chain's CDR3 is CASSVEGMAGSEQYF. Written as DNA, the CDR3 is TGTGCCAGCAGCGTAGAGGGGATGGCGGGCAGTGAGCAGTACTTC.

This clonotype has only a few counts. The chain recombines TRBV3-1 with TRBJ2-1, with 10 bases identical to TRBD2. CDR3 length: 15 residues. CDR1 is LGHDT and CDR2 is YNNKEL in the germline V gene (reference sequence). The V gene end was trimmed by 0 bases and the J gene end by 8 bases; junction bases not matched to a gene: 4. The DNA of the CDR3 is TGTGCCAGCAGCCAAGATTGGCTAGCGGGAGATGAGCAGTTCTTC. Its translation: CASSQDWLAGDEQFF.

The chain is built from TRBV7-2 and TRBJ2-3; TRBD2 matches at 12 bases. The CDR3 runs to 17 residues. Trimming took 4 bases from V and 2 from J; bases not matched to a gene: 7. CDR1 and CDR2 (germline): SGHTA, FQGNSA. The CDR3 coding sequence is TGTGCCAGCAGCTCGCGCCGGACTAGCGGGGACACAGATACGCAGTATTTT. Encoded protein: CASSSRRTSGDTDTQYF.

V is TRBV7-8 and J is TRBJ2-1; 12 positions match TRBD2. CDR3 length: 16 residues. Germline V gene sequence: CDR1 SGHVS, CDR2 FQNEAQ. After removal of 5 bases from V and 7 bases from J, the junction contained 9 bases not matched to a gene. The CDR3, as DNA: TGTGCCAGCAGCCCCCGGCCCGGGACTAGCGGGAATGAGCAGTTCTTC. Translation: CASSPRPGTSGNEQFF. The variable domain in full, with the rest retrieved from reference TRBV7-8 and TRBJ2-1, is GAGVSQSPRYKVAKRGQDVALRCDPISGHVSLFWYQQALGQGPEFLTYFQNEAQLDKSGLPSDRFFAERPEGSVSTLKIQRTQQEDSAVYLCASSPRPGTSGNEQFFGPGTRLTVL.

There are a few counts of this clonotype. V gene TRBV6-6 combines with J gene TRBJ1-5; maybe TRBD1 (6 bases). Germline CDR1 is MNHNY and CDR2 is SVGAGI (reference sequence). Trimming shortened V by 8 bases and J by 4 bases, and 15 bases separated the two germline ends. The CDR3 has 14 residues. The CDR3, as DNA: TGTGCCAGCGGCGGGGAGGGGACAAATCAGCCCCAGCATTTT. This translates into CASGGEGTNQPQHF.

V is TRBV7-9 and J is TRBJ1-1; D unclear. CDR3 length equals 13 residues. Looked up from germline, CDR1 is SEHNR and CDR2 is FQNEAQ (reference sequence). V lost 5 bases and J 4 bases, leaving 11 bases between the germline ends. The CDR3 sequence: CASSEYSGTEAFF. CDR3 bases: TGTGCCAGCAGCGAGTACTCGGGCACTGAAGCTTTCTTT.

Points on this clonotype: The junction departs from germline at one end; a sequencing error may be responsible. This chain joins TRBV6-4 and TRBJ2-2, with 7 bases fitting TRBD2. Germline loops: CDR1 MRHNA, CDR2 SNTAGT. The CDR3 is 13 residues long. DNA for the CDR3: TGTGCCAGCAGTGAAGAGTTTGCGGGGGAGCGGTTTTTT. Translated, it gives CASSEEFAGERFF.

CDR3 sequence (DNA): TGTGCCAGCAGCTTAGACCAGACCCGGACAGATACGCAGTATTTT. Protein product: CASSLDQTRTDTQYF. The V gene is TRBV7-2, the J gene TRBJ2-3; unclear D gene. Germline assignment: CDR1 SGHTA and CDR2 FQGNSA. With 1 base removed from V and 3 bases from J, the gap between germline ends came to 11 bases. CDR3 size: 15 residues.

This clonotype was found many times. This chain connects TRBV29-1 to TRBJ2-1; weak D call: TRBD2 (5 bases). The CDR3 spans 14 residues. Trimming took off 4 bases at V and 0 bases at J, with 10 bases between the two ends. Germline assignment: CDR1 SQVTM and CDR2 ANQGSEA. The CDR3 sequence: CSVVGRVSYNEQFF. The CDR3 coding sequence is TGCAGCGTTGTAGGGCGGGTCTCCTACAATGAGCAGTTCTTC.

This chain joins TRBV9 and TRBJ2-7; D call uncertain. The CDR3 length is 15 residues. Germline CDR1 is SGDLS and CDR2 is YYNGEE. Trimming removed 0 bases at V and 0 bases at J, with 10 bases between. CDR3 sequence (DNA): TGTGCCAGCAGCGTAGATTGGCCATCCTCCTACGAGCAGTACTTC. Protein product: CASSVDWPSSYEQYF.

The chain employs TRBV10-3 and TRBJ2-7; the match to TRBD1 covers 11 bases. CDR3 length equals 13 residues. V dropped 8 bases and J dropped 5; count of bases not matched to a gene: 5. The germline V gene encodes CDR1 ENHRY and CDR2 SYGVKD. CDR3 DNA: TGTGCCATCGGGGACAGGGGGGCCGACGAGCAGTACTTC. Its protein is CAIGDRGADEQYF.

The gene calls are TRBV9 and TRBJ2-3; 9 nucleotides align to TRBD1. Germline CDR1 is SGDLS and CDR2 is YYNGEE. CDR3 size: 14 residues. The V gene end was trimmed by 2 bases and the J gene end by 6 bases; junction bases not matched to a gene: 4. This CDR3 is CASSVGTGYDTQYF. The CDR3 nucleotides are TGTGCCAGCAGCGTCGGGACAGGGTACGATACGCAGTATTTT. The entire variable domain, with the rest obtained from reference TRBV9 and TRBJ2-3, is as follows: DSGVTQTPKHLITATGQRVTLRCSPRSGDLSVYWYQQSLDQGLQFLIQYYNGEERAKGNILERFSAQQFPDLHSELNLSSLELGDSALYFCASSVGTGYDTQYFGPGTRLTVL.

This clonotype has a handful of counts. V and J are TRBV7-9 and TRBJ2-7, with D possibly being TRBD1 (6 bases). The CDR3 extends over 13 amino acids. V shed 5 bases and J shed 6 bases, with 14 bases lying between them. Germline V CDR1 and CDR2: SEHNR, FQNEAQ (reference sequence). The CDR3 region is CASSRKTGPEQYF. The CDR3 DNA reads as TGTGCCAGCAGCCGAAAGACAGGACCCGAGCAGTACTTC.